The clone carrying this T cell receptor (beta chain) was detected only a few times. Antigen unknown. The investigators reverse transcribed all of the isolated RNA, so they sequenced expressed TCRB transcripts. Sequenced by immunoSEQ multiplex PCR; TCRdb stores in-frame clones only, minus some. The table lists hundreds of thousands of clones, roughly 13% of them singletons. This sample stems from a study of beta chain features in type 1 diabetes. Study observations and caveats: Type 1 diabetes patients had TCRB CDR3s that were shorter (moderately but significantly so) in all four CD4+ subsets. PCR might favor shorter templates, but any such skew would affect patients and controls equally. Diminished insertions and augmented deletions at VDJ junctions characterized type 1 diabetes patients.

The CDR3 sequence is 14 residues long. V was shortened by 3 bases and J by 3 bases, with 11 bases between the two germline ends. CDR1 is LNHDA, CDR2 SQIVND, per germline (reference sequence). This chain links TRBV19 with TRBJ2-5; perhaps TRBD2 as D (5 bases). The sample consisted of naive CD4+ T cells from blood. The TCR comes from a man aged 18 to 30 with type 1 diabetes. The CDR3 spells CASSMGLAEETQYF. DNA for the CDR3: TGTGCCAGTAGTATGGGCCTAGCTGAAGAGACCCAGTACTTC.